This entry lists 2 T cell receptor beta chains sequenced from one sample in a study of cytomegalovirus exposure and HLA in healthy donors. This PCR relied on a set of 60 Vbeta primers and 13 Jbeta primers. Some clones are missing from TCRdb's copy, which holds only in-frame ones; the method was immunoSEQ multiplex PCR. The sample yields roughly 100,000 clones, 75% seen once. Sequencing used PBMCs. Receptors originate from a middle-aged man in good health and CMV-seronegative.

A few counts support this clone. Mismatch with germline at one junction end may stem from a read error. The chain uses TRBV2 and TRBJ2-3; D is possibly TRBD2 (7 bases). This CDR3 region has 15 residues. Germline loops: CDR1 SNHLY, CDR2 FYNNEI. CDR3 sequence reads: CATSKGGGYTDTQYF. The CDR3 DNA reads TGTGCCACCAGTAAGGGGGGGGGTTACACAGATACGCAGTATTTT.

V gene TRBV27 combines with J gene TRBJ1-2; 9 bases agree with TRBD1. Trimming at V came to 2 bases and at J to 6 bases, leaving 1 base not matched to a gene. The V gene's germline CDR1 is MNHEY and CDR2 SMNVEV (reference sequence). This CDR3 spans 13 amino acids. Here the CDR3 reads CASSLGTGNGYTF. DNA of the CDR3: TGTGCCAGCAGTTTAGGGACAGGGAATGGCTACACCTTC.